The T cell receptor beta chain described here comes from a study of blood T cell repertoires in COVID-19. Study details: Donors in the United States, Italy and Spain gave samples during acute or convalescent COVID-19. T cells, B-cell-depleted T cells, or PBMCs supplied cDNA or gDNA.

In the original analysis: Scientists estimated how many nucleated cells there were by amplifying reference gene primers. Produced via immunoSEQ multiplex PCR; TCRdb's table is partial and in-frame only. That table is the source of V, J and clone size, and D and trimming were worked out from the DNA. The data hold about 140,000 clones, with over 80% observed a single time. Sequencing input: peripheral blood. The sequence derives from a man aged 60 to 69 with active or convalescent COVID-19.

The CDR3, as DNA: TGTGCCAGCAGTCCCAGGGGGAGCTCCTACAATGAGCAGTTCTTC. Amino acids: CASSPRGSSYNEQFF. V usage is TRBV27 and J usage is TRBJ2-1, with 7 positions matching TRBD1. The CDR3 covers 15 residues. V was pared by 5 bases and J by 0 bases, with 4 bases of the junction left unmatched. Germline V gene sequence: CDR1 MNHEY, CDR2 SMNVEV (reference sequence).